This TCR beta chain derives from a study of T-cell reconstitution after alpha-beta-depleted transplantation in children. Construction of the TCRbeta library involved unique molecular identifiers. MiXCR was run by TCRdb on the PCR reads, yielding one entry per CDR3 protein. The sample carries about 610,000 distinct CDR3 sequences, about 10% recorded once. Germline V gene lookup returns CDR1 SGHRS and CDR2 YFSETQ. This CDR3 contains 14 residues. V was trimmed by 2 bases and J by 4 bases, leaving 11 bases between them. This clonotype was counted at least ten times. The V and J genes are TRBV5-1 and TRBJ2-3; no firm D call. This clonotype was obtained from a human donor who donated a stem cell graft to a child with acute myeloid leukemia. The sequencing used PBMCs from the stem cell graft donor, collected from the stem cell graft. The DNA for the CDR3 is TGCGCCAGCAGCTTCGACATTAGCCCAGATACGCAGTATTTT. Translating it yields CASSFDISPDTQYF.